This T cell receptor beta chain stems from a study of blood T cells in healthy people across ages. Overall study findings and caveats: It was found that TCR beta diversity correlated strongly with the percentage of naive T cells.

It was with a sample-barcoded 5' primer and a J-beta primer mix that a second PCR of roughly 7 to 12 cycles was run. A single record per CDR3 protein comes from TCRdb applying MiXCR to the 5' RACE reads. The table records 1.5 million to 2 million distinct CDR3 sequences, roughly 43% of them present only once. This clonotype has only a few counts. Antigen unknown. CDR3 length: 15 amino acids. Germline lookup yields CDR1 SGHRS and CDR2 YFSETQ. Sequencing was done on a sample of blood. This receptor was obtained from a human donor in good health. This chain links TRBV5-1 with TRBJ2-5, with 8 bases lining up with TRBD1. Near its end, the DNA agrees better with TRBJ2-7, so the J call may be wrong. As DNA, the CDR3 is TGCGCCAGCAGCTTGAATCTAGGACAGGGCAACGAGCAGTACTTC. Its protein is CASSLNLGQGNEQYF.